These 6 T cell receptor beta chains were sequenced from one sample in a study of shared clonotypes between healthy human individuals (dated by TCRdb to 2018 to 2021). CD8 naive samples were obtained by positive selection for CCR7 among CD45RO-negative cells, yielding a CD45RA+CCR7+ population from which TemRA cells were excluded. Library method: the immunoSEQ multiplex PCR assay. Here the immuneACCESS table is served through TCRdb, limited to in-frame sequences with V and J called. Missing clones are a known gap in these copies; in checked studies unresolved V genes cover under half, and the rest lacks a known reason. The sample includes around 600,000 clones, with 85% to 95% observed a single time. The ten largest make up around 0.11% of the sample. The sample consisted of naive CD8+ T cells sorted from blood. The sample's cell subset or site label, in plain terms: CD45RA+CCR7+. The receptors here all came from a woman younger than 45 in good health.

The rearrangement links TRBV4-2 to TRBJ1-5, with no clear D. V was shortened by 3 bases and J by 3 bases, with 12 bases between the two germline ends. This CDR3 has 15 residues. Germline CDR1 LGHNA, CDR2 YNFKEQ. For the CDR3, the DNA is TGTGCCAGCAGCCACCGGGGAGGCATCAATCAGCCCCAGCATTTT. As protein: CASSHRGGINQPQHF.

V usage is TRBV11-2 and J usage is TRBJ2-3; D is undetermined. This CDR3 contains 14 residues. V lost 2 bases and J 1 base, leaving 7 bases between the germline ends. Looked up from germline, CDR1 is SGHAT and CDR2 is FQNNGV. In DNA form, the CDR3 reads TGTGCCAGCAGCTTAACGGCTCGCACAGATACGCAGTATTTT. Translated: CASSLTARTDTQYF.

In its sample, this clone was seen once. J is TRBJ1-1 and V is TRBV10-1, with D maybe TRBD1 (5 bases). Between the trimmed V and J ends, which lost 2 bases and 11 bases, there was a span of 12 bases. This CDR3 contains 12 residues. Germline V CDR1 and CDR2: WNHNN, SYGVQD (reference sequence). The CDR3 region is CASSEPRGRAFF. In DNA, the CDR3 is TGCGCCAGCAGTGAGCCAAGGGGAAGGGCTTTCTTT.

This clone appeared once. The rearrangement joins TRBV7-6 to TRBJ2-7; 10 bases agree with TRBD2. Germline values: CDR1 SGHVS, CDR2 FNYEAQ. V trimming: 0 bases; J trimming: 7 bases; junction bases outside the gene matches: 9. The CDR3 sequence is 16 residues long. The CDR3 region is CASSLAPSGSPREQYF. The CDR3 region has the DNA TGTGCCAGCAGCTTAGCTCCTAGCGGGAGCCCTAGAGAGCAGTACTTC.

The V gene is TRBV7-8, the J gene TRBJ2-2; maybe TRBD2 (5 bases). Trimming removed 5 bases from V and 6 bases from J, with 16 bases in between. The CDR3 length is 15 residues. CDR1 is SGHVS and CDR2 is FQNEAQ in the germline V gene. CDR3 sequence (DNA): TGTGCCAGCAGCCCCGGGGTCCTAGGAGCCGGGGAGCTGTTTTTT. Translation gives CASSPGVLGAGELFF.

To note about this clone: Different DNA sequences within this sample yield the same CDR3. The chain has TRBV7-9 and TRBJ1-1, with D maybe TRBD1 (6 bases). The germline V gene encodes CDR1 SEHNR and CDR2 FQNEAQ (reference sequence). The CDR3 loop spans 12 amino acids. The V gene lost 3 bases and the J gene lost 6 bases, with 8 bases spanning the gap. The CDR3 spells CASSLTGAEAFF. The CDR3 DNA reads TGTGCCAGCAGCTTGACAGGCGCTGAAGCTTTCTTT.